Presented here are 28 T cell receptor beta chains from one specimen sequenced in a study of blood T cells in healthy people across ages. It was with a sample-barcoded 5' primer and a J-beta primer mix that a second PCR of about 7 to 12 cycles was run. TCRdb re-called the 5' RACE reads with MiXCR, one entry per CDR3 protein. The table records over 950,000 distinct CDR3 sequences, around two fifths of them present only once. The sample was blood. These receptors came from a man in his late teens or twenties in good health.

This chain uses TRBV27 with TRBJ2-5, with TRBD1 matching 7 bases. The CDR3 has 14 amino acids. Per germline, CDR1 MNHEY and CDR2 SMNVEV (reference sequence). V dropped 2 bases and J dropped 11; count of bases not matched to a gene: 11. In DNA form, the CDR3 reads TGTGCCAGCAGTTTAGGGACAGACTACAATGAGCAGTACTTC. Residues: CASSLGTDYNEQYF.

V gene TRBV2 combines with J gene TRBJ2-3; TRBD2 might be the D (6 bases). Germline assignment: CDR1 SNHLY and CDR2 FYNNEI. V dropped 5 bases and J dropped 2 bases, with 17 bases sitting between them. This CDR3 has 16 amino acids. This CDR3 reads CASSPGTSRNTDTQYF. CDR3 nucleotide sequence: TGTGCCAGCAGTCCAGGGACTTCCCGAAACACAGATACGCAGTATTTT.

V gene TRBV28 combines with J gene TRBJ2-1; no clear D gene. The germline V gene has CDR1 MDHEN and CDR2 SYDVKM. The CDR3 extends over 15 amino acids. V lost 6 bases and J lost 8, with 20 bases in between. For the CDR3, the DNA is TGTGCCAGCAGGGTGAGACCCGAAGGGATTCATGAGCAGTTCTTC. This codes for CASRVRPEGIHEQFF.

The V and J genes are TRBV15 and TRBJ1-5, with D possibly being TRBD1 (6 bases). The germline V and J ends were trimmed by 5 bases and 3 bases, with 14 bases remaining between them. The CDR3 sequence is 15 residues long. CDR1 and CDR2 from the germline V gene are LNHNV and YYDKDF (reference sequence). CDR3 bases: TGTGCCACCAGCGATATCCGGACAGACAATCAGCCCCAGCATTTT. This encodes CATSDIRTDNQPQHF.

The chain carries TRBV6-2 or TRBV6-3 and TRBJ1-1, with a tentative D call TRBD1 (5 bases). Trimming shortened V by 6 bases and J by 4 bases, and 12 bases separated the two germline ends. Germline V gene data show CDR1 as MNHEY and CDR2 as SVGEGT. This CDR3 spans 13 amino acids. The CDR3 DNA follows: TGTGCCAGCAGAGGTCCGGGGGGCACTGAAGCTTTCTTT. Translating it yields CASRGPGGTEAFF.

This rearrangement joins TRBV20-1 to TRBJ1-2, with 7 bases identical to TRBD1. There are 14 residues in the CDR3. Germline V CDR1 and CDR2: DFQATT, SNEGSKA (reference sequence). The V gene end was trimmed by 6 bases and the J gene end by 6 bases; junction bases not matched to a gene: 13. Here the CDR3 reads CSASTGRGSDGYTF. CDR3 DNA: TGCAGTGCCTCGACAGGGAGGGGCTCGGATGGCTACACCTTC.

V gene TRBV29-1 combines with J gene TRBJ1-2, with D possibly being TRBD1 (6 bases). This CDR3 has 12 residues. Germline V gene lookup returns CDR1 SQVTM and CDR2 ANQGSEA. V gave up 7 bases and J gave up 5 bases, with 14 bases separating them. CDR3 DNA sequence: TGCAGCGGGGGAGGACAGACTTATGGCTACACCTTC. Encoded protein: CSGGGQTYGYTF.

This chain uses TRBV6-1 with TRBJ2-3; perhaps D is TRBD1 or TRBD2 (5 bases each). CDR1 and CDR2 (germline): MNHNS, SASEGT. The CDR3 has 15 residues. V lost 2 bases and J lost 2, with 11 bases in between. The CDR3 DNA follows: TGTGCCAGCAGTGAATGGGGGATACACACAGATACGCAGTATTTT. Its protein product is CASSEWGIHTDTQYF.

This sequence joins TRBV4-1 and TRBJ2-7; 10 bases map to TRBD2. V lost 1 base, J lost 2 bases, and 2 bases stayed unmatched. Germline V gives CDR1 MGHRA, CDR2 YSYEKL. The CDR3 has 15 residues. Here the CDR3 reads CASSQVTSGAYEQYF. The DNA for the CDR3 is TGCGCCAGCAGCCAAGTAACTAGCGGGGCCTACGAGCAGTACTTC.

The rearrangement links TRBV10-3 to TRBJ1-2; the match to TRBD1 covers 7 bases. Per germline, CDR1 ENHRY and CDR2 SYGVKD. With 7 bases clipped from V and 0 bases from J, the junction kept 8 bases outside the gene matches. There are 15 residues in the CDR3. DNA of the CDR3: TGTGCCATCATGGTGGAGGGGGCGGCTAACTATGGCTACACCTTC. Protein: CAIMVEGAANYGYTF.

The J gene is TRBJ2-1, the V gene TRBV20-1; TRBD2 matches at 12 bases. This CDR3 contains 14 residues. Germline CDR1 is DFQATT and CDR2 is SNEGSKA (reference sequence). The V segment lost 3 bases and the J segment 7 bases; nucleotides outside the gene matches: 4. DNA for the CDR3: TGCAGTGCTAGGAGGACTAGCGGGGCGAATGAGCAGTTCTTC. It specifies CSARRTSGANEQFF.

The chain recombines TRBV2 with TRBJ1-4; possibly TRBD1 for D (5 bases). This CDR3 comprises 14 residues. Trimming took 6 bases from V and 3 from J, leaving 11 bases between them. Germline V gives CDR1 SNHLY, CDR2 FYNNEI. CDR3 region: CASRPTVSNEKLFF. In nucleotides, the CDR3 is TGTGCCAGCAGGCCGACAGTCTCTAATGAAAAACTGTTTTTT.

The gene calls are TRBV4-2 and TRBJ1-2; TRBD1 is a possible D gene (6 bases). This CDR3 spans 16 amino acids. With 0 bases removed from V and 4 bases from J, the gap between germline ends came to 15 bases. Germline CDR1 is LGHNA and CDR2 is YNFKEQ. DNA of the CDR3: TGTGCCAGCAGCCAAGACGCCGGGACACCTAGCTATGGCTACACCTTC. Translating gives CASSQDAGTPSYGYTF.

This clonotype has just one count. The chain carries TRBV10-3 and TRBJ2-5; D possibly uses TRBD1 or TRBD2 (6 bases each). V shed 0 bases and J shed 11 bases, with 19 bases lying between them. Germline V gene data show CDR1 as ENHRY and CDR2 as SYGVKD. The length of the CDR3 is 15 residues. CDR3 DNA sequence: TGTGCCATCAGTGAGTCAGTAGGGGGGTACAATGAGCAGTACTTC. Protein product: CAISESVGGYNEQYF.

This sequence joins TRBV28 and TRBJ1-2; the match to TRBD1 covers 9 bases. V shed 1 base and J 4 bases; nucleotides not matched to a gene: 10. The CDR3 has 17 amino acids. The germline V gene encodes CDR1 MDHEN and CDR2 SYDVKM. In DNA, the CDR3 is TGTGCCAGCAGTTTATTCTCAGGACAGGGGATGAGCTATGGCTACACCTTC. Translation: CASSLFSGQGMSYGYTF.

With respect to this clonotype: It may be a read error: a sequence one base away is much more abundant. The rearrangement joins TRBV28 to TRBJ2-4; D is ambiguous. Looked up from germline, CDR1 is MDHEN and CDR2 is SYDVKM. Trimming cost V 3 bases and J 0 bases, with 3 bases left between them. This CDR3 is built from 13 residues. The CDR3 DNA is TGTGCCAGCAGTTTTATAGCCAAAAACATTCAGTACTTC. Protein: CASSFIAKNIQYF.

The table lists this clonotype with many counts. The CDR3 coding sequence is TGTGCCAGCAGCTTAGATGTGGGATCCACAGATACGCAGTATTTT. This translates into CASSLDVGSTDTQYF. The J gene is TRBJ2-3, the V gene TRBV7-2; D is unclear. The V gene lost 1 base and the J gene lost 2 bases, with 10 bases spanning the gap. The length of the CDR3 is 15 residues. Germline CDR1 SGHTA, CDR2 FQGNSA. Combining the CDR3 with reference TRBV7-2 and TRBJ2-3 gives the whole variable domain GAGVSQSPSNKVTEKGKDVELRCDPISGHTALYWYRQSLGQGLEFLIYFQGNSAPDKSGLPSDRFSAERTGGSVSTLTIQRTQQEDSAVYLCASSLDVGSTDTQYFGPGTRLTVL.

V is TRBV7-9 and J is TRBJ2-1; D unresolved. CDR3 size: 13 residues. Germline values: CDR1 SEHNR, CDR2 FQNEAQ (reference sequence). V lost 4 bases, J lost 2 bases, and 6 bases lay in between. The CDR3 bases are TGTGCCAGCAGCTCATCCACCTACAATGAGCAGTTCTTC. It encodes CASSSSTYNEQFF. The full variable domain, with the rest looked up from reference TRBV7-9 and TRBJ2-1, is DTGVSQNPRHKITKRGQNVTFRCDPISEHNRLYWYRQTLGQGPEFLTYFQNEAQLEKSRLLSDRFSAERPKGSFSTLEIQRTEQGDSAMYLCASSSSTYNEQFFGPGTRLTVL.

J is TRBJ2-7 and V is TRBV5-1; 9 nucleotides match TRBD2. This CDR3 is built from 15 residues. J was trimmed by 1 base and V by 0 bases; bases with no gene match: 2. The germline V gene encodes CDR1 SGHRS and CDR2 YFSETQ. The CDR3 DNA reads TGCGCCAGCAGCTTGGTTAGCGGGGGATCCTACGAGCAGTACTTC. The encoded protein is CASSLVSGGSYEQYF.

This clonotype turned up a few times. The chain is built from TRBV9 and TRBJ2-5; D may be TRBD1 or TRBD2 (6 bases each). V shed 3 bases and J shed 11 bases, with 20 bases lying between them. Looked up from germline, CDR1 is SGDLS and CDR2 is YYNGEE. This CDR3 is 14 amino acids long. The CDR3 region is CASSGQGGGYEQYF. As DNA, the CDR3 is TGTGCCAGCAGCGGACAAGGAGGGGGATATGAGCAGTACTTC.

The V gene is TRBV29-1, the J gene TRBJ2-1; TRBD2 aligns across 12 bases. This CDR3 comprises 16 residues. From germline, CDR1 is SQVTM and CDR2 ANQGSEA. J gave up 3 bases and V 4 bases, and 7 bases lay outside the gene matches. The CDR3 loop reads CSVGFRLAGDYNEQFF. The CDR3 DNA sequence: TGCAGCGTTGGGTTCCGACTAGCGGGGGACTACAATGAGCAGTTCTTC.

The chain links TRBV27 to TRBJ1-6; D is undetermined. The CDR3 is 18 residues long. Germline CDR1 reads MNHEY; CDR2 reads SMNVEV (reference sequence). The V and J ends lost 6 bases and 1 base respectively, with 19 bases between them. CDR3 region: CASSQTLTPTSYNSPLHF. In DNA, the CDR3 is TGTGCCAGCAGCCAAACCTTGACACCGACTTCCTATAATTCACCCCTCCACTTT.

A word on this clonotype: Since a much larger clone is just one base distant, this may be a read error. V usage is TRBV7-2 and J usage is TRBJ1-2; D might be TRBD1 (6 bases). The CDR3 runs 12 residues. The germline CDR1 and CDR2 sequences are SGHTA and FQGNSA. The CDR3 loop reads CANSPGVYGYTF. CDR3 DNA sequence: TGTGCCAACAGCCCAGGGGTATATGGCTACACCTTC.

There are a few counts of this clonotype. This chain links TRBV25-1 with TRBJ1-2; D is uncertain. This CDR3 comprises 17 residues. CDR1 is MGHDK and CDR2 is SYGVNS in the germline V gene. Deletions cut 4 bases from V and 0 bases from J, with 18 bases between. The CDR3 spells CASSGRRTSPSNYGYTF. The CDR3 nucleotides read TGTGCCAGCAGTGGACGGAGGACTTCTCCTTCTAACTATGGCTACACCTTC.

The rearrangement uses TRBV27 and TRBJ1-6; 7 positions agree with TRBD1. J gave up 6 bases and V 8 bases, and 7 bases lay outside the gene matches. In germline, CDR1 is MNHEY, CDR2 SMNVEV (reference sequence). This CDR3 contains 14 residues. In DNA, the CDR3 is TGTGCCAGCCACAGACAGGGAAGTAATTCACCCCTCCACTTT. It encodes CASHRQGSNSPLHF.

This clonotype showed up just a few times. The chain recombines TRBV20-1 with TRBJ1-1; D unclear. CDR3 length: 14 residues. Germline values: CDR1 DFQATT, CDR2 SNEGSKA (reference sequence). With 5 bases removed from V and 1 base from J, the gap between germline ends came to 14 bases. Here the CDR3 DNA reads TGCAGTGCTGGGGTAGGTCAGGCGAACACTGAAGCTTTCTTT. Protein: CSAGVGQANTEAFF.

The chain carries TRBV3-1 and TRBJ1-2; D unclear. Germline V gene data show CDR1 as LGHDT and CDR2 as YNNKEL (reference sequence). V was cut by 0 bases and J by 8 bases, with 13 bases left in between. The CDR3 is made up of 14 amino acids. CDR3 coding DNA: TGTGCCAGCAGCCAAGAAGGCCGGGGTCAAGGCTACACCTTC. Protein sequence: CASSQEGRGQGYTF. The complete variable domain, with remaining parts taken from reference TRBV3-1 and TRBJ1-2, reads DTAVSQTPKYLVTQMGNDKSIKCEQNLGHDTMYWYKQDSKKFLKIMFSYNNKELIINETVPNRFSPKSPDKAHLNLHINSLELGDSAVYFCASSQEGRGQGYTFGSGTRLTVV.

This CDR3 is CASTGRYNEQYF. The CDR3, as DNA: TGTGCCAGCACAGGGAGATACAATGAGCAGTACTTC. The chain is built from TRBV2 and TRBJ2-1, with D possibly called TRBD1 or TRBD2 (5 bases each). The closer fit of TRBJ2-7 to the DNA end suggests the J call may be wrong. This CDR3 is built from 12 residues. Germline lookup yields CDR1 SNHLY and CDR2 FYNNEI.